This T cell receptor (beta chain) was captured in a study of blood T cell repertoires in COVID-19. Study background: Samples of COVID-19 (acute and convalescent) were obtained from the United States, Italy and Spain. Sources were T cells, B-cell-depleted T cells, or PBMCs; the material itself was cDNA or gDNA.

Source study methods: Amplifying reference gene primers gave estimates of nucleated cell counts. Using immunoSEQ multiplex PCR, the repertoire was profiled, and TCRdb retains in-frame clones only, with some absent. The V and J calls and the clone size are those of that table, but D and trimming were determined from the DNA. The data hold tens of thousands of clones, with 75% to 95% observed a single time. Germline-derived CDR1 and CDR2 are MNHEY and SMNVEV (reference sequence). V was trimmed by 0 bases and J by 0 bases, leaving 6 bases between them. The length of the CDR3 is 14 residues. The source of this sequence is a man aged 70-80 years with active COVID-19. Sequencing input: peripheral blood. V gene TRBV27 combines with J gene TRBJ2-7; maybe TRBD2 (6 bases). The CDR3 spells CASSLSSGSYEQYF. The CDR3 bases are TGTGCCAGCAGTTTATCTAGCGGCTCCTACGAGCAGTACTTC.